Below, one T cell receptor (beta chain) is given with its context. Antigen unknown. Sequencing was at survey level. Method: immunoSEQ multiplex PCR; TCRdb's copy keeps in-frame clones and lacks some. This table holds approximately 37,000 clones, roughly 71% found once. Germline V gene sequence: CDR1 MNHNY, CDR2 SVGAGI (reference sequence). Trimming removed 6 bases from V and 3 bases from J, with 17 bases in between. The CDR3 sequence is 15 residues long. The data stem from a study of pediatric ulcerative colitis. Study results and limitations: All ulcerative colitis patients, but no controls, carried a couple of rectal clonotypes.

During colonoscopy, one to two rectal pinch biopsies were collected. The diagnostic colonoscopy in ulcerative colitis patients preceded any immunosuppressive treatment. This TCR derives from a boy aged 5-17 years with severe ulcerative colitis. Material for sequencing was gut tissue. This chain connects TRBV6-6 to TRBJ2-5, with D perhaps matching TRBD2 (5 bases). For the CDR3, the DNA is TGTGCCAGCAGATTAACTAGTTACCCTAAAGAGACCCAGTACTTC. This encodes CASRLTSYPKETQYF.